The TCR beta chain described here comes from a study of vaccination and CD4 T cells after COVID-19. Across the study: Six men and four women formed the convalescents, two being Hispanic.

Regarding treatment: roughly ten-day PBMC culture with coronavirus spike peptide pools or control peptides (ViraFEST assay). The CDR3 length is 15 residues. The V gene's germline CDR1 is SGHRS and CDR2 YFSETQ. V lost 4 bases and J 1 base, leaving 11 bases between the germline ends. Details on this clonotype: Antigen: not known.

The Oncomine TCR Beta short-read assay was applied to DNA of cultured CD4+ T cells. One entry per CDR3 protein, called by TCRdb with MiXCR from the PCR reads. The sample contains around 18,000 distinct CDR3 sequences, 35% to 45% of which appear only once. The source of this sequence is a human donor who received a COVID-19 vaccine. The material sequenced was CD4+ T cells from blood, cultured in vitro, taken before SARS-CoV-2 vaccination. The chain employs TRBV5-1 and TRBJ2-2, with D perhaps matching TRBD1 (6 bases). For the CDR3, the DNA is TGCGCCAGCAGCCCCCGACAGGAGAACACCGGGGAGCTGTTTTTT. It specifies CASSPRQENTGELFF.